These T cell receptor beta chains were read from a single sample in a study of shared clonotypes between healthy human individuals. Profiling relied on immunoSEQ multiplex PCR, and the TCRdb table lists in-frame clones only, not all of them. The profile shows some 1.5 million clones, more than 95% of them singletons. Sequencing was done on a sample of naive CD4+ T cells sorted from blood. These receptors all come from a man younger than 40 in good health. Both conserved end residues are trimmed from each CDR3. Fields, in order: J gene, V gene, CDR3 protein.

TRBJ2-7 | TRBV18 | ASSPPSSPHYEQY
TRBJ1-1 | TRBV6-6 | ASSSTMLGEAF
TRBJ2-1 | TRBV7-2 | ASSRDRPGPGEQF
. | TRBV5-1 | ASSLDGLLSDYEQY
TRBJ1-1 | TRBV15 | ATSRDLGSMLLPF
TRBJ2-3 | TRBV7-3 | ASSKTSGSDTQY
TRBJ2-7 | TRBV28 | ASSETGQPYYEQY
TRBJ2-1 | TRBV5-4 | ASSHSGRGYNEQF
TRBJ2-1 | TRBV5-1 | ASSSGLVSYNEQF
TRBJ1-2 | TRBV30 | AWSWARANYGYT
TRBJ1-4 | TRBV5-1 | ASSLGATNEKLF
TRBJ2-1 | TRBV19 | ASSNQVSSYNEQF
TRBJ2-2 | TRBV5-1 | ASSRGLLAGAVPGELF
TRBJ2-3 | TRBV6-1 | ASSEVSDTQY
TRBJ2-2 | TRBV6-1 | ASSAPGTANTGELF
TRBJ2-7 | TRBV11-2 | ASSRTASPTYEQY
TRBJ2-7 | TRBV28 | ASSFSGTGGYEQY
TRBJ1-5 | TRBV4-3 | ASSQESRGQQPQH
TRBJ2-1 | TRBV5-1 | ASSSRPPGQDFYNEQF